This entry lists 28 T cell receptor beta chains sequenced from one sample in a study of shared clonotypes between healthy human individuals. Assay: immunoSEQ multiplex PCR; the TCRdb copy retains only in-frame clones and omits some. This sample yields about 2,200,000 clones, of which 93% are seen a single time; 1.5% to 2% belongs to the top ten. Terminally differentiated effector memory CD45RA+ cells were excluded from the naive CD8 cells, which were CD45RO-negative and positively selected for CCR7. Sequencing was carried out using naive CD8+ T cells from PBMCs. The receptors were gathered from a man aged 18 to 29 in good health. Some clones in this sample may be carry-over from other donors' samples.

The V and J genes are TRBV28 and TRBJ2-1; 9 bases map to TRBD2. Losses at the gene ends were 8 bases for V and 6 bases for J; bases not matched to a gene: 11. Germline CDR1 reads MDHEN; CDR2 reads SYDVKM. The CDR3 totals 15 residues. CDR3 protein: CASHTGLAGSNEQFF. The DNA of the CDR3 is TGTGCCAGCCATACGGGGCTAGCGGGGTCCAATGAGCAGTTCTTC.

The chain joins TRBV27 to TRBJ1-5; 7 nucleotides align to TRBD1. The CDR3 runs to 16 residues. With 2 bases clipped from V and 3 bases from J, the junction kept 7 bases outside the gene matches. Germline lookup yields CDR1 MNHEY and CDR2 SMNVEV (reference sequence). CDR3 nucleotide sequence: TGTGCCAGCAGTTTAAAAGGGGGCGCTTTCAATCAGCCCCAGCATTTT. Its protein is CASSLKGGAFNQPQHF.

This chain uses TRBV4-2 with TRBJ2-3; 9 bases line up with TRBD2. Looked up from germline, CDR1 is LGHNA and CDR2 is YNFKEQ. Trimming cost V 0 bases and J 5 bases; bases outside gene matches: 9. The CDR3 contains 17 residues. CDR3 sequence: CASSQDFLAGPGDTQYF. The CDR3 bases are TGTGCCAGCAGCCAAGATTTCCTAGCGGGACCGGGAGATACGCAGTATTTT.

The chain links TRBV2 to TRBJ2-1; a weak D match, TRBD1 (5 bases). V shed 4 bases and J shed 1 base, with 23 bases lying between them. CDR3 length equals 19 residues. CDR1 and CDR2 (germline): SNHLY, FYNNEI. The CDR3 is CASSGSDLGRANSYNEQFF. DNA of the CDR3: TGTGCCAGCAGTGGAAGCGACTTAGGCAGGGCGAATTCCTACAATGAGCAGTTCTTC.

This sequence joins TRBV14 and TRBJ2-5; D is possibly TRBD1 (7 bases). Per the germline V gene, CDR1 is SGHDN and CDR2 is FVKESK. The V gene lost 4 bases and the J gene lost 9 bases, with 12 bases spanning the gap. This CDR3 spans 12 amino acids. CDR3 bases: TGTGCCAGCAGCCCAGGGGGGAGGCCCCAGTACTTC. It is translated as CASSPGGRPQYF.

The rearrangement joins TRBV25-1 to TRBJ2-5; D not resolved. The CDR3 consists of 12 residues. The germline gives CDR1 MGHDK, CDR2 SYGVNS. V gave up 7 bases and J gave up 5 bases, with 11 bases separating them. The CDR3 DNA reads TGTGCCAGCACCCAGGCATCGGAGACCCAGTACTTC. It specifies CASTQASETQYF.

The rearrangement uses TRBV28 and TRBJ2-3, with 10 bases aligning to TRBD1. Germline lookup yields CDR1 MDHEN and CDR2 SYDVKM. With 6 bases clipped from V and 6 bases from J, the junction kept 12 bases outside the gene matches. CDR3 length equals 16 residues. The CDR3 DNA follows: TGTGCCAGCAGCCCCATGGGGGACAGGGGTCTGGATACGCAGTATTTT. It translates to CASSPMGDRGLDTQYF.

The chain is built from TRBV18 and TRBJ2-7; D might be TRBD2 (7 bases). The CDR3 runs to 16 residues. V was cut by 2 bases and J by 4 bases, with 18 bases left in between. Germline V CDR1 and CDR2: KGHSH, LQKENI. In nucleotides, the CDR3 is TGTGCCAGCTCACCAGGTCGGGGGGCGCTGGTATACGAGCAGTACTTC. Protein product: CASSPGRGALVYEQYF.

V is TRBV28 and J is TRBJ1-5; no definite D call. CDR1 is MDHEN, CDR2 SYDVKM, per germline. This CDR3 spans 15 amino acids. V was clipped by 5 bases and J by 0 bases, with 11 bases between them. The CDR3 DNA follows: TGTGCCAGCAGTGTCCGGGGAAATAGCAATCAGCCCCAGCATTTT. Protein product: CASSVRGNSNQPQHF.

The chain uses TRBV4-1 and TRBJ2-7; 10 nucleotides line up with TRBD1. Trimming removed 5 bases from V and 5 bases from J; junction bases left unmatched: 9. The CDR3 sequence is 15 residues long. Germline V gene sequence: CDR1 MGHRA, CDR2 YSYEKL. The CDR3 DNA reads as TGCGCCAGCAGCGTTCGACTGGGACAGGGGCACGAGCAGTACTTC. This sequence encodes CASSVRLGQGHEQYF.

The V gene is TRBV9, the J gene TRBJ2-5; D may correspond to TRBD1 or TRBD2 (5 bases each). This CDR3 has 15 residues. Germline V gives CDR1 SGDLS, CDR2 YYNGEE. The V and J ends lost 3 bases and 6 bases respectively, with 18 bases between them. The CDR3 loop is CASSGQGGEGKTQYF. The CDR3 DNA is TGTGCCAGCAGCGGTCAGGGTGGAGAGGGAAAGACCCAGTACTTC.

The CDR3 is CAIWDRDRDTGELFF. CDR3 bases: TGTGCCATCTGGGACCGGGACAGAGACACCGGGGAGCTGTTTTTT. The chain links TRBV10-3 to TRBJ2-2; 7 bases agree with TRBD1. V shed 8 bases, J shed 3 bases, and the junction held 9 bases outside the gene matches. Germline V gives CDR1 ENHRY, CDR2 SYGVKD. The CDR3 runs 15 residues.

V usage is TRBV7-9 and J usage is TRBJ1-5; D is unresolved. The CDR3 runs to 14 residues. Germline lookup yields CDR1 SEHNR and CDR2 FQNEAQ (reference sequence). Trimming took 4 bases from V and 2 from J, leaving 9 bases between them. The CDR3 sequence: CASSSGMGNQPQHF. The CDR3 nucleotides are TGTGCCAGCAGCTCAGGTATGGGCAATCAGCCCCAGCATTTT.

This clone was seen only once. The identical CDR3 is also encoded by other nucleotide sequences in the sample. The rearrangement links TRBV27 to TRBJ2-7, with D perhaps TRBD1 (6 bases). The V gene's germline CDR1 is MNHEY and CDR2 SMNVEV (reference sequence). Trimming cost V 5 bases and J 5 bases, with 7 bases left between them. The CDR3 extends over 11 amino acids. The CDR3 protein is CASSQGHEQYF. The CDR3 coding sequence is TGTGCCAGCAGTCAGGGGCACGAGCAGTACTTC.

Worth noting for this clone: Other DNA sequences from this sample encode an identical CDR3 as well. The genes are TRBV6-1 and TRBJ2-7, with 7 positions matching TRBD1. Germline assignment: CDR1 MNHNS and CDR2 SASEGT. There are 13 residues in the CDR3. J lost 3 bases, V lost 3 bases, and 2 bases had no gene match. CDR3 amino acids: CASSEGQIYEQYF. CDR3 coding DNA: TGTGCCAGCAGTGAGGGACAGATCTACGAGCAGTACTTC.

This chain links TRBV11-2 with TRBJ2-7; D may be TRBD1 (5 bases). V was pared by 3 bases and J by 1 base, with 13 bases between. CDR3 length: 15 amino acids. Germline lookup yields CDR1 SGHAT and CDR2 FQNNGV. For the CDR3, the DNA is TGTGCCAGCAGCTTGGCCCAGGACAATTCCTACGAGCAGTACTTC. Residues: CASSLAQDNSYEQYF.

Points on this clone: Other DNA sequences in the sample encode the same CDR3. The chain uses TRBV19 and TRBJ2-7, with D perhaps matching TRBD2 (5 bases). V lost 2 bases and J lost 3, with 11 bases in between. Germline V gene lookup returns CDR1 LNHDA and CDR2 SQIVND (reference sequence). The CDR3 runs 14 residues. CDR3 residues: CASSITAAGYEQYF. Written as DNA, the CDR3 is TGTGCCAGTAGTATAACAGCGGCGGGCTACGAGCAGTACTTC.

Notes on this clone: Other DNA variants within this sample encode the same CDR3. The chain joins TRBV28 to TRBJ2-2, with 10 bases identical to TRBD1. This CDR3 contains 14 residues. V trimming: 6 bases; J trimming: 5 bases; junction bases outside the gene matches: 3. The germline V gene encodes CDR1 MDHEN and CDR2 SYDVKM. CDR3 nucleotides: TGTGCCAGCAGCCGGACAGGGGGGACCGGGGAGCTGTTTTTT. This encodes CASSRTGGTGELFF.

The gene calls are TRBV10-1 and TRBJ2-7; no clear D. The ends were cut back, 0 bases at V and 3 bases at J, with 15 bases in the middle. CDR1 WNHNN and CDR2 SYGVQD come from the germline V gene (reference sequence). This CDR3 contains 16 residues. The CDR3 bases are TGCGCCAGCAGTGAGTCCGAGACGGACGGTTTCTACGAGCAGTACTTC. Translated, it gives CASSESETDGFYEQYF.

The rearrangement links TRBV19 to TRBJ2-7, with 7 bases fitting TRBD1. The CDR3 consists of 15 residues. The trim removed 6 bases at V and 2 bases at J, leaving 10 bases unmatched. Germline V gene data show CDR1 as LNHDA and CDR2 as SQIVND (reference sequence). For the CDR3, the DNA is TGTGCCAGTAGCCGTGACAGGGATATTGCCTACGAGCAGTACTTC. It is translated as CASSRDRDIAYEQYF.

The rearrangement joins TRBV27 to TRBJ2-2; 10 bases map to TRBD2. Germline loops: CDR1 MNHEY, CDR2 SMNVEV (reference sequence). The CDR3 sequence is 14 residues long. V trimming: 9 bases; J trimming: 4 bases; junction bases outside the gene matches: 5. CDR3 nucleotides: TGTGCCAGTCGGACTAGCGGAAGCACCGGGGAGCTGTTTTTT. Translation gives CASRTSGSTGELFF.

This clone was observed once. V gene TRBV19 combines with J gene TRBJ2-7, with 8 bases aligning to TRBD2. Looked up from germline, CDR1 is LNHDA and CDR2 is SQIVND (reference sequence). V lost 6 bases, J lost 5 bases, and 9 bases stayed unmatched. The CDR3 covers 14 residues. DNA for the CDR3: TGTGCCAGTAGCTTGGGACTAGGTATTGACGAGCAGTACTTC. Protein sequence: CASSLGLGIDEQYF.

This chain connects TRBV25-1 to TRBJ2-3; 13 bases match TRBD2. Germline CDR1 MGHDK, CDR2 SYGVNS. V trimming: 4 bases; J trimming: 6 bases; junction bases outside the gene matches: 7. This CDR3 is built from 16 residues. The CDR3 region is CASSGKRTSGSDTQYF. CDR3 coding DNA: TGTGCCAGCAGTGGAAAACGGACTAGCGGGAGTGATACGCAGTATTTT. Using reference TRBV25-1 and TRBJ2-3 for the parts outside the CDR3, the full variable domain is EADIYQTPRYLVIGTGKKITLECSQTMGHDKMYWYQQDPGMELHLIHYSYGVNSTEKGDLSSESTVSRIRTEHFPLTLESARPSHTSQYLCASSGKRTSGSDTQYFGPGTRLTVL.

The chain uses TRBV7-9 and TRBJ2-7; TRBD1 matches 10 bases. Germline-derived CDR1 and CDR2 are SEHNR and FQNEAQ (reference sequence). With 5 bases clipped from V and 9 bases from J, the junction kept 7 bases outside the gene matches. This CDR3 contains 13 residues. The CDR3 is CASSRQGAHGQYF. CDR3 coding DNA: TGTGCCAGCAGCCGACAGGGGGCTCACGGGCAGTACTTC.

This clone has just one count. This sequence joins TRBV7-8 and TRBJ2-1; 10 bases match TRBD2. Trimming took 3 bases from V and 3 from J; bases not matched to a gene: 5. The CDR3 contains 16 residues. Germline-derived CDR1 and CDR2 are SGHVS and FQNEAQ. This chain's CDR3 is CASSLLGTSVYNEQFF. The CDR3 DNA follows: TGTGCCAGCAGCTTGCTCGGGACTAGCGTCTACAATGAGCAGTTCTTC.

The J gene is TRBJ1-5, the V gene TRBV27; D unclear. This CDR3 region has 14 residues. Germline V gives CDR1 MNHEY, CDR2 SMNVEV (reference sequence). V was pared by 2 bases and J by 5 bases, with 10 bases between. CDR3 region: CASSLVGSYQPQHF. CDR3 sequence (DNA): TGTGCCAGCAGTTTAGTGGGTTCGTATCAGCCCCAGCATTTT.

This clone has only a few counts. The CDR3 nucleotides are TGTGCCAGCAGCCCTAAGAGTCCCCTTGGGGTCTATGGCTACACCTTC. This encodes CASSPKSPLGVYGYTF. The genes are TRBV14 and TRBJ1-2; D unresolved. The V end lost 4 bases, the J end lost 4 bases, and 19 bases lay between the germline ends. This CDR3 region has 16 residues. Germline values: CDR1 SGHDN, CDR2 FVKESK.

This rearrangement joins TRBV7-2 to TRBJ2-7; no definite D call. The CDR3 runs to 18 residues. Trimming stripped 6 bases from V and 3 bases from J, with 27 bases between. CDR1 is SGHTA and CDR2 is FQGNSA in the germline V gene. The CDR3: CASREGPPLRQEYYEQYF. The CDR3 coding sequence is TGTGCCAGCAGGGAAGGTCCCCCTCTCAGGCAGGAGTACTACGAGCAGTACTTC.